The sample holds one count of the clone carrying this T cell receptor beta chain. Its antigen is not identified. This specimen belongs to a study of T cell clonotyping in hematopoietic cell transplantation. The time point is: recipient sample about 28 days before transplant, after cytoreduction. Some clones are missing from TCRdb's copy, which holds only in-frame ones; the method was immunoSEQ multiplex PCR. Altogether about 76,000 clones are present, roughly 95% being singletons, with the ten largest covering roughly 1.7%. Study-level points and caveats: After transplant, recipient diversity fell while pathologically expanded clonotypes grew through day 180.

Germline V gives CDR1 GTSNPN, CDR2 SVGIG (reference sequence). CDR3 length: 13 residues. Trimming left V 5 bases short and J 4 bases short, with 13 bases between. J is TRBJ2-3 and V is TRBV30, with D maybe TRBD1 (5 bases). The sample consisted of peripheral blood mononuclear cells, taken before stem cell transplant. The receptor was isolated from a woman aged 50 to 60 with acute myeloid leukemia. Some clones in this sample may be carry-over from other donors' samples. The CDR3 DNA reads as TGTGCCTGGTCGCAGGGCATGCCAGATACGCAGTATTTT. It specifies CAWSQGMPDTQYF.